The entry that follows covers one TCR beta chain sequence. This sample stems from a study of PD-1 blockade in classical Hodgkin lymphoma. Stated time point: cycle 4 day 1 (C4D1), after less than 7 weeks of nivolumab. Every one of the patients relapsed after autologous stem cell transplantation (brentuximab vedotin exposure was variable). Per germline, CDR1 SGDLS and CDR2 YYNGEE. The CDR3 consists of 13 residues. V lost 3 bases, J lost 6 bases, and 12 bases lay in between. Sequencing used immunoSEQ multiplex PCR; TCRdb keeps in-frame clones, though not all of them. The profile shows tens of thousands of clones, approximately 80% of them singletons.

The source of this sequence is a human donor with classical Hodgkin lymphoma. This chain joins TRBV9 and TRBJ1-1; D unclear. The specimen comprised peripheral blood mononuclear cells (PBMCs), sampled before the fourth cycle of nivolumab. CDR3 DNA sequence: TGTGCCAGCAGCGGTCACAGTTCGGCTGAAGCTTTCTTT. Translation: CASSGHSSAEAFF.